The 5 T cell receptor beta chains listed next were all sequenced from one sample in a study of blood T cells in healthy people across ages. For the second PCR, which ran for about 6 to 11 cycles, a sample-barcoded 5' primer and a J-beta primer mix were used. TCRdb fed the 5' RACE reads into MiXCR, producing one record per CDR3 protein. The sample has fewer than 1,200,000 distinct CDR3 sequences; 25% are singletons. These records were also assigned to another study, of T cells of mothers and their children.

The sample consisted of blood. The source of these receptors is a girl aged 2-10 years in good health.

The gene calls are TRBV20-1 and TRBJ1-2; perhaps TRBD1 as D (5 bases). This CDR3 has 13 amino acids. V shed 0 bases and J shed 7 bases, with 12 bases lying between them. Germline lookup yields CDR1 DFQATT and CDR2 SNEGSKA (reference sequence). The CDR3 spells CSARERGTGGYTF. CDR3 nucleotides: TGCAGTGCTAGAGAGAGAGGGACGGGTGGCTACACCTTC.

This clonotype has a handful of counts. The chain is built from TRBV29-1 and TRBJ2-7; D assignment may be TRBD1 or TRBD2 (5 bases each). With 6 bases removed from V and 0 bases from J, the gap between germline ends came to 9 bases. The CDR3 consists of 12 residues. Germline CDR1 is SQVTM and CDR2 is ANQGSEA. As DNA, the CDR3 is TGCAGCGTACGGGACGGCTCCTACGAGCAGTACTTC. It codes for CSVRDGSYEQYF.

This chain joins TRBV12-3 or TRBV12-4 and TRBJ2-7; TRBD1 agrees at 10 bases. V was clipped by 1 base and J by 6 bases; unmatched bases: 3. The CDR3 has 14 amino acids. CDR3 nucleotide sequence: TGTGCCAGCAGTTTAGTTGGGACAGGGGTCGAGCAGTACTTC. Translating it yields CASSLVGTGVEQYF.

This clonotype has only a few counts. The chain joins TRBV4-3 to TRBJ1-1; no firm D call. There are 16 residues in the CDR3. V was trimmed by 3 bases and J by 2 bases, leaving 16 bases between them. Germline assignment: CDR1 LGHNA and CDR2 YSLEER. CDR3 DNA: TGCGCCAGCAGCCATTATGTGACGGAGAGTAACACTGAAGCTTTCTTT. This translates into CASSHYVTESNTEAFF.

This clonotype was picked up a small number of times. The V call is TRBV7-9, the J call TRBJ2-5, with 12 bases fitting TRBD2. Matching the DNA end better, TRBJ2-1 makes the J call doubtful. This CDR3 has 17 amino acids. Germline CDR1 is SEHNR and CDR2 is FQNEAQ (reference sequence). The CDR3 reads CASSTRLAGEPDNEQFF. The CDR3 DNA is TGTGCCAGCAGCACCAGACTAGCGGGGGAACCTGATAATGAGCAGTTCTTC.